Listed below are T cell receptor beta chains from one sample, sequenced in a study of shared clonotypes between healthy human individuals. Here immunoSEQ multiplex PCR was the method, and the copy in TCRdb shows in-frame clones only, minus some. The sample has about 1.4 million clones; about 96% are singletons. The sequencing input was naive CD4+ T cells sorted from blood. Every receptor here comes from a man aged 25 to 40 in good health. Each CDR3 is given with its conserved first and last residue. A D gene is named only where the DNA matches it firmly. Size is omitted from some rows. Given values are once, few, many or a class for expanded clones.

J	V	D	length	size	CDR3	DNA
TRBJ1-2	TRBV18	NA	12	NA	CASSAPGGGYTF	TGTGCCAGCTCAGCGCCGGGCGGTGGCTACACCTTC
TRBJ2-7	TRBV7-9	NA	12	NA	CASSLGQYEQYF	TGTGCCAGCAGCTTAGGGCAGTACGAGCAGTACTTC
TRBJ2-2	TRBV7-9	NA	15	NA	CASSFGAVNTGELFF	TGTGCCAGCAGCTTCGGGGCGGTGAACACCGGGGAGCTGTTTTTT
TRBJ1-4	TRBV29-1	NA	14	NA	CSVGQKLVNEKLFF	TGCAGCGTTGGACAGAAGTTAGTGAATGAAAAACTGTTTTTT
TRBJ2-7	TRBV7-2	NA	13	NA	CASSLNTHYEQYF	TGTGCCAGCAGCTTAAACACCCACTACGAGCAGTACTTC
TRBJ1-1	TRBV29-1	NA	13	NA	CSVAGVMNTEAFF	TGCAGCGTGGCAGGGGTGATGAACACTGAAGCTTTCTTT
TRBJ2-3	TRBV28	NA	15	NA	CASSPQGIGTDTQYF	TGTGCCAGCAGTCCCCAGGGTATTGGAACAGATACGCAGTATTTT
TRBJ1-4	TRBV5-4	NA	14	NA	CASSLDKLGEKLFF	TGTGCCAGCAGCTTGGACAAACTTGGCGAAAAACTGTTTTTT
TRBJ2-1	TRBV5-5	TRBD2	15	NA	CASSLGTSGRNEQFF	TGTGCCAGCAGCCTCGGGACTAGCGGGAGGAATGAGCAGTTCTTC
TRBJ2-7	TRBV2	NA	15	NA	CASNVQSLDTYEQYF	TGTGCCAGCAATGTGCAGTCCCTGGATACCTACGAGCAGTACTTC
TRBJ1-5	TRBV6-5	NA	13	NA	CASADGSNQPQHF	TGTGCCAGTGCTGACGGCAGCAATCAGCCCCAGCATTTT
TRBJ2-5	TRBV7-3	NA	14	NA	CASSLSGMGETQYF	TGTGCCAGCAGCTTAAGCGGAATGGGGGAGACCCAGTACTTC
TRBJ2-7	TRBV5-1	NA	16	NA	CASSLAGGTPTYEQYF	TGCGCCAGCAGCTTGGCCGGCGGGACACCTACCTACGAGCAGTACTTC
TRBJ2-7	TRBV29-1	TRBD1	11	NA	CSVGTGDEQYF	TGCAGCGTTGGGACAGGAGACGAGCAGTACTTC
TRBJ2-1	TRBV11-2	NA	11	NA	CASSPGNEQFF	TGTGCCAGCAGCCCGGGCAATGAGCAGTTCTTC
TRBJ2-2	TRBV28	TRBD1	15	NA	CASSLVSGGAGELFF	TGTGCCAGCAGTTTGGTATCAGGGGGAGCCGGGGAGCTGTTTTTT
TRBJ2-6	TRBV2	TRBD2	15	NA	CASSEAGGPANVLTF	TGTGCCAGCAGTGAAGCGGGAGGGCCGGCCAACGTCCTGACTTTC
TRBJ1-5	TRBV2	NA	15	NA	CASSDRGASNQPQHF	TGTGCCAGCAGTGACAGGGGCGCCAGCAATCAGCCCCAGCATTTT
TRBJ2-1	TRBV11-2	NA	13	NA	CASSSRPYNEQFF	TGTGCCAGCAGCTCCAGACCCTACAATGAGCAGTTCTTC
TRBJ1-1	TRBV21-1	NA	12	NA	CASSVQGSEAFF	TGTGCCAGCAGCGTACAGGGTAGTGAAGCTTTCTTT
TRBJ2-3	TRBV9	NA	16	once	CASSVVGSGSTDTQYF	TGTGCCAGCAGCGTAGTTGGTAGCGGAAGCACAGATACGCAGTATTTT
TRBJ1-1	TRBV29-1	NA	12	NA	CSVSGGDEIAFF	TGCAGCGTTTCGGGGGGGGACGAGATAGCTTTCTTT
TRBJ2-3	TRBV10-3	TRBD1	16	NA	CAISYTPGQNTDTQYF	TGTGCCATCAGCTACACTCCGGGACAGAACACAGATACGCAGTATTTT
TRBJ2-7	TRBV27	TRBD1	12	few	CASSQTGYEQYF	TGTGCCAGCAGTCAGACAGGGTACGAGCAGTACTTC
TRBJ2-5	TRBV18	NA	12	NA	CASSPREETQYF	TGTGCCAGCTCACCGAGGGAAGAGACCCAGTACTTC
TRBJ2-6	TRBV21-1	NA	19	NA	CASSKRAGLGKSGANVLTF	TGTGCCAGCAGCAAAAGGGCGGGACTAGGGAAGTCTGGGGCCAACGTCCTGACTTTC
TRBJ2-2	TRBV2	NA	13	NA	CAGSGTPIGELFF	TGTGCCGGTTCCGGGACTCCCATAGGGGAGCTGTTTTTT
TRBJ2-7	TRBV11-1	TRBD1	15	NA	CASSPWTGELYEQYF	TGTGCCAGCAGCCCCTGGACAGGGGAACTCTACGAGCAGTACTTC
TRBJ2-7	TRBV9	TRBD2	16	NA	CASSVGTSGSDYEQYF	TGTGCCAGCAGCGTAGGGACTAGCGGGAGTGATTACGAGCAGTACTTC
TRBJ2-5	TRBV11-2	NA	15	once	CASSQKGTRQETQYF	TGTGCCAGCAGCCAGAAAGGGACAAGGCAAGAGACCCAGTACTTC
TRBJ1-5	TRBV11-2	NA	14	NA	CASSLAPVNQPQHF	TGTGCCAGCAGCTTAGCGCCGGTTAATCAGCCCCAGCATTTT
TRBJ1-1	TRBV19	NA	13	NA	CASSIGPPGEAFF	TGTGCCAGTAGTATAGGCCCGCCGGGGGAAGCTTTCTTT
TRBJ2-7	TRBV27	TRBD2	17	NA	CASSHRTSGSGSYEQYF	TGTGCCAGCAGTCATCGGACTAGCGGGAGTGGATCCTACGAGCAGTACTTC
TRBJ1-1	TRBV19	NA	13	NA	CASSIAGDTEAFF	TGTGCCAGTAGTATAGCGGGTGACACTGAAGCTTTCTTT
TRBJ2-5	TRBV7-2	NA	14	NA	CASSAGAAQETQYF	TGTGCCAGCAGCGCAGGGGCGGCCCAAGAGACCCAGTACTTC
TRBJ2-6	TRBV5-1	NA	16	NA	CASSKFNRDRANVLTF	TGCGCCAGCAGCAAATTCAACAGGGATAGGGCCAACGTCCTGACTTTC
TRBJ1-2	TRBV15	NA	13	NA	CATSMGIDYGYTF	TGTGCCACCAGCATGGGGATAGACTATGGCTACACCTTC
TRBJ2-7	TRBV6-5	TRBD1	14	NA	CASSDWTGGYEQYF	TGTGCCAGCAGTGACTGGACAGGGGGCTACGAGCAGTACTTC
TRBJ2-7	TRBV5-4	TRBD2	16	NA	CASSGSSGLSSYEQYF	TGTGCCAGCAGCGGTTCTAGCGGACTTAGCTCCTACGAGCAGTACTTC
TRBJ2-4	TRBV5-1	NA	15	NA	CASSLFTVAKNIQYF	TGCGCCAGCAGCTTGTTTACAGTAGCCAAAAACATTCAGTACTTC
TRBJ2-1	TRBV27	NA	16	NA	CASSWVGIGSYNEQFF	TGTGCCAGCAGTTGGGTGGGAATAGGGTCCTACAATGAGCAGTTCTTC
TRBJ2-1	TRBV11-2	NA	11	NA	CASSPTHEQFF	TGTGCCAGCAGCCCCACCCATGAGCAGTTCTTC
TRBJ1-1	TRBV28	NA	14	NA	CASSLRGRRTEAFF	TGTGCCAGCAGTTTAAGAGGGCGACGGACTGAAGCTTTCTTT